These T cell receptor beta chains were read from a single sample in a study of T cell repertoires in cytomegalovirus infection. TCRdb reprocessed the reads via MiXCR and lists one record per CDR3 protein. In the table there are about 330,000 distinct CDR3 sequences, more than 8% of which are singletons. Sequencing was performed on PBMCs. These TCRs come from a human donor in good health (CMV status not recorded). Some clones in this sample may be carry-over from other donors' samples. CDR3s include the opening cysteine and the closing phenylalanine or tryptophan. The order of the fields is V gene, clone size, J gene, D gene, CDR3 protein, CDR3 DNA. D genes are given only for firm matches. Size is stated for part of the rows, as once, few or many counts, or as a class when the clone is expanded.

V: TRBV6-1
size: many
J: TRBJ2-7
D: TRBD2
CDR3: CASSGLAGAGYPYEQYF
DNA: TGTGCCAGCAGTGGACTAGCGGGGGCCGGGTATCCCTACGAGCAGTACTTC

V: TRBV11-2
size: many
J: TRBJ1-1
D: NA
CDR3: CASSLDLTVSNTEAFF
DNA: TGTGCCAGCAGCTTAGATCTGACAGTATCGAACACTGAAGCTTTCTTT

V: TRBV12-3/TRBV12-4
size: NA
J: TRBJ1-2
D: TRBD1
CDR3: CASFGQGKGYGYTF
DNA: TGTGCCAGCTTCGGACAGGGAAAGGGATATGGCTACACCTTC

V: TRBV27
size: once
J: TRBJ2-7
D: NA
CDR3: CASSLTVRGEQYF
DNA: TGTGCCAGCAGTTTAACCGTGCGTGGCGAGCAGTACTTC

V: TRBV7-2
size: many
J: TRBJ1-5
D: NA
CDR3: CASSWQGSNQPQHF
DNA: TGTGCCAGCAGCTGGCAGGGTAGCAATCAGCCCCAGCATTTT

V: TRBV6-5
size: few
J: TRBJ1-1
D: TRBD1
CDR3: CASSSDDRGFFNGGAFF
DNA: TGTGCCAGCAGTTCAGACGACAGGGGCTTTTTTAACGGCGGAGCTTTCTTT

V: TRBV15
size: NA
J: TRBJ2-2
D: NA
CDR3: CATSRVNRSAGELFF
DNA: TGTGCCACCAGCAGAGTTAACAGGTCGGCCGGGGAGCTGTTTTTT

V: TRBV6-5
size: NA
J: TRBJ2-1
D: NA
CDR3: CASSPGLSYNEQFF
DNA: TGTGCCAGCAGTCCGGGACTCTCCTACAATGAGCAGTTCTTC

V: TRBV7-2
size: many
J: TRBJ2-5
D: TRBD2
CDR3: CASSLAAGVETQYF
DNA: TGTGCCAGCAGCTTAGCAGCGGGAGTGGAGACCCAGTACTTC

V: TRBV6-5
size: many
J: TRBJ1-1
D: TRBD1
CDR3: CASSYTGTGNTEAFF
DNA: TGTGCCAGCAGTTACACCGGGACAGGGAACACTGAAGCTTTCTTT

V: TRBV28
size: NA
J: TRBJ2-1
D: TRBD1
CDR3: CASSSGQAGTHEQFF
DNA: TGTGCCAGCAGTTCGGGACAGGCCGGAACACATGAGCAGTTCTTC

V: TRBV6-2/TRBV6-3
size: NA
J: TRBJ1-2
D: NA
CDR3: CASSYLAANSNYGYTF
DNA: TGTGCCAGCAGTTACCTGGCAGCTAATTCTAACTATGGCTACACCTTC

V: TRBV19
size: few
J: TRBJ2-7
D: TRBD2
CDR3: CASSTGTSGSREQYF
DNA: TGTGCCAGTAGTACCGGGACTAGCGGTTCTCGCGAGCAGTACTTC

V: TRBV29-1
size: few
J: TRBJ1-1
D: NA
CDR3: CSVSSGMNTEAFF
DNA: TGCAGCGTTTCTTCGGGGATGAACACTGAAGCTTTCTTT

V: TRBV7-2
size: NA
J: TRBJ1-2
D: TRBD1
CDR3: CARSPSRDRVQGYTF
DNA: TGTGCCAGAAGCCCCTCGAGGGACAGGGTGCAAGGCTACACCTTC

V: TRBV11-2
size: NA
J: TRBJ2-7
D: TRBD2
CDR3: CASGGVVYEQYF
DNA: TGTGCATCCGGGGGGGTGGTCTACGAGCAGTACTTC

V: TRBV25-1
size: few
J: TRBJ2-5
D: TRBD2
CDR3: CASSDSYAGGQETQYF
DNA: TGTGCCAGCAGTGACTCCTATGCGGGGGGTCAAGAGACCCAGTACTTC

V: TRBV27
size: few
J: TRBJ2-7
D: NA
CDR3: CASSSSSRQYF
DNA: TGTGCCAGCAGTTCCTCCTCTCGGCAGTACTTC

V: TRBV5-6
size: many
J: TRBJ2-7
D: NA
CDR3: CASSFRGEQYF
DNA: TGTGCCAGCAGCTTCCGAGGTGAGCAGTACTTC

V: TRBV20-1
size: NA
J: TRBJ1-4
D: NA
CDR3: CSAISVFLNEKLFF
DNA: TGCAGTGCTATTTCGGTCTTCCTGAATGAAAAACTGTTTTTT

V: TRBV6-8
size: few
J: TRBJ2-1
D: TRBD1
CDR3: CASRRQGTSYNEQFF
DNA: TGTGCCAGCAGGAGACAGGGGACCTCCTACAATGAGCAGTTCTTC

V: TRBV15
size: NA
J: TRBJ2-5
D: NA
CDR3: CATSWGSGRETQYF
DNA: TGTGCCACCAGTTGGGGGAGCGGGCGAGAGACCCAGTACTTC

V: TRBV29-1
size: NA
J: TRBJ2-1
D: NA
CDR3: CSVEDPLVQFF
DNA: TGCAGCGTTGAAGATCCACTAGTGCAGTTCTTC

V: TRBV12-3/TRBV12-4
size: many
J: TRBJ1-3
D: NA
CDR3: CASSFPQGSSGNTIYF
DNA: TGTGCCAGCAGTTTCCCACAGGGAAGCTCTGGAAACACCATATATTTT

V: TRBV7-2
size: many
J: TRBJ2-7
D: TRBD2
CDR3: CASSPGVAGGDSYEQYF
DNA: TGTGCCAGCAGCCCGGGAGTGGCGGGAGGGGATTCCTACGAGCAGTACTTC

V: TRBV7-2
size: many
J: TRBJ2-7
D: NA
CDR3: CASSLADSYYEQYF
DNA: TGTGCCAGCAGCTTAGCTGACAGCTATTACGAGCAGTACTTC

V: TRBV7-2
size: many
J: TRBJ1-6
D: NA
CDR3: CASSLGTTYNSPLHF
DNA: TGTGCCAGCAGCTTAGGCACTACCTATAATTCACCCCTCCACTTT

V: TRBV28
size: few
J: TRBJ1-5
D: NA
CDR3: CASLGGLLEDQPQHF
DNA: TGTGCCAGCTTGGGGGGCCTCCTCGAGGATCAGCCCCAGCATTTT

V: TRBV25-1
size: few
J: TRBJ2-6
D: NA
CDR3: CASSAGSGANVLTF
DNA: TGTGCCAGCAGTGCAGGGTCTGGGGCCAACGTCCTGACTTTC

V: TRBV7-9
size: NA
J: TRBJ2-7
D: NA
CDR3: CASSSRPGASYEQYF
DNA: TGTGCCAGCAGCTCCCGGCCAGGGGCATCGTACGAGCAGTACTTC

V: TRBV6-2/TRBV6-3
size: NA
J: TRBJ2-1
D: NA
CDR3: CASSYYRTADYNEQFF
DNA: TGTGCCAGCAGTTACTATAGGACAGCAGACTACAATGAGCAGTTCTTC

V: TRBV6-8
size: few
J: TRBJ2-3
D: TRBD2
CDR3: CASSLFPREITDTQYF
DNA: TGTGCCAGCAGTCTCTTTCCGCGGGAGATAACAGATACGCAGTATTTT

V: TRBV4-3
size: NA
J: TRBJ1-2
D: TRBD1
CDR3: CASSQGGPGQGNYGYTF
DNA: TGCGCCAGCAGCCAAGGGGGGCCGGGACAGGGGAACTATGGCTACACCTTC

V: TRBV20-1
size: NA
J: TRBJ1-1
D: NA
CDR3: CSARGGQGFFRNTEAFF
DNA: TGCAGTGCTAGAGGAGGGCAGGGGTTTTTTAGGAACACTGAAGCTTTCTTT

V: TRBV7-8
size: many
J: TRBJ2-3
D: TRBD2
CDR3: CASSLGASGSTDTQYF
DNA: TGTGCCAGCAGCTTAGGGGCTAGCGGGAGCACAGATACGCAGTATTTT

V: TRBV10-2
size: many
J: TRBJ1-1
D: NA
CDR3: CASSWGDTEAFF
DNA: TGCGCCAGCAGCTGGGGGGACACTGAAGCTTTCTTT

V: TRBV19
size: many
J: TRBJ1-1
D: NA
CDR3: CASSNRIDRKGTEAFF
DNA: TGTGCCAGTAGTAACCGTATCGACAGGAAAGGAACTGAAGCTTTCTTT

V: TRBV5-6
size: NA
J: TRBJ1-5
D: NA
CDR3: CASSSRGFNQPQHF
DNA: TGTGCCAGCAGCTCCAGGGGATTCAATCAGCCCCAGCATTTT

V: TRBV12-3/TRBV12-4
size: many
J: TRBJ2-3
D: NA
CDR3: CASSFGGRRRPDTQYF
DNA: TGTGCCAGCAGTTTTGGTGGGCGGAGAAGGCCAGATACGCAGTATTTT

V: TRBV7-2
size: many
J: TRBJ2-4
D: TRBD2
CDR3: CASSLAGTSGAKNIQYF
DNA: TGTGCCAGCAGCTTAGCGGGGACTAGCGGTGCCAAAAACATTCAGTACTTC

V: TRBV6-1
size: few
J: TRBJ2-3
D: NA
CDR3: CASRGTGSDTQYF
DNA: TGTGCCAGCAGGGGGACCGGTTCAGATACGCAGTATTTT

V: TRBV20-1
size: few
J: TRBJ2-1
D: NA
CDR3: CSAPSWNEQFF
DNA: TGCAGTGCCCCATCGTGGAATGAGCAGTTCTTC

V: TRBV28
size: few
J: TRBJ2-3
D: NA
CDR3: CASSSQGDTDTQYF
DNA: TGTGCCAGCAGTTCCCAAGGAGACACAGATACGCAGTATTTT

V: TRBV4-3
size: NA
J: TRBJ2-6
D: NA
CDR3: CASSQDPGQTGANVLTF
DNA: TGCGCCAGCAGCCAAGATCCCGGCCAGACTGGGGCCAACGTCCTGACTTTC

V: TRBV7-2
size: many
J: TRBJ2-7
D: NA
CDR3: CASSPRGPYEQYF
DNA: TGTGCCAGCAGCCCCAGAGGTCCCTACGAGCAGTACTTC

V: TRBV7-6
size: many
J: TRBJ1-2
D: TRBD1
CDR3: CASSLDRTGGFGYTF
DNA: TGTGCCAGCAGCTTAGACCGGACAGGGGGGTTTGGCTACACCTTC

V: TRBV7-2
size: few
J: TRBJ1-2
D: NA
CDR3: CASSLLTSVNYGYTF
DNA: TGTGCCAGCAGCTTATTGACTTCCGTAAACTATGGCTACACCTTC

V: TRBV30
size: NA
J: TRBJ2-7
D: TRBD2
CDR3: CAYSREGYEQYF
DNA: TGTGCCTATTCGCGGGAGGGTTACGAGCAGTACTTC

V: TRBV7-2
size: many
J: TRBJ1-1
D: TRBD1
CDR3: CASSLGTGYTEAFF
DNA: TGTGCCAGCAGCCTCGGGACAGGGTACACTGAAGCTTTCTTT

V: TRBV15
size: few
J: TRBJ1-2
D: TRBD1
CDR3: CATSPGQEYHGYTF
DNA: TGTGCCACCAGCCCGGGACAGGAATATCATGGCTACACCTTC

V: TRBV9
size: NA
J: TRBJ2-7
D: NA
CDR3: CASSVKRRTYEQYF
DNA: TGTGCCAGCAGCGTGAAGCGGCGCACCTACGAGCAGTACTTC

V: TRBV5-4
size: few
J: TRBJ2-2
D: TRBD1
CDR3: CASSSGQDITGELFF
DNA: TGTGCCAGCAGCTCGGGACAGGACATTACCGGGGAGCTGTTTTTT

V: TRBV10-3
size: NA
J: TRBJ2-1
D: NA
CDR3: CAINQGEVDNEQFF
DNA: TGTGCCATAAATCAGGGTGAGGTAGACAATGAGCAGTTCTTC

V: TRBV4-2
size: NA
J: TRBJ2-3
D: NA
CDR3: CASSQVGERITDTQYF
DNA: TGTGCCAGCAGCCAAGTAGGGGAACGGATCACAGATACGCAGTATTTT